This T cell receptor beta chain emerged from a study of metastatic and nonmetastatic thyroid tumors. Each patient went into thyroid surgery without having received any treatment. Germline V lookup: CDR1 MGHRA, CDR2 YSYEKL. V lost 1 base and J 3 bases, leaving 21 bases between the germline ends. The CDR3 extends over 18 amino acids. TCRdb called clones again from the PCR reads with MiXCR. The sample lists tens of thousands of clones, 20% to 25% occurring once. This sequence originates from a female donor with papillary thyroid cancer or a benign thyroid nodule (not recorded which). Some clones in this sample may be carry-over from other donors' samples. The sequenced material came from blood. This sequence joins TRBV4-1 and TRBJ2-5; D possibly matches TRBD1 or TRBD2 (6 bases each). This chain's CDR3 is CASSQGTYGGGVEETQYF. Written as DNA, the CDR3 is TGCGCCAGCAGCCAAGGGACCTACGGGGGCGGGGTGGAAGAGACCCAGTACTTC.